Below are 16 T cell receptor beta chains sequenced from a single sample in a study of radiotherapy plus CTLA-4 blockade in lung cancer. Assay: immunoSEQ multiplex PCR; the TCRdb copy retains only in-frame clones and omits some. The sample records around 77,000 clones, over 65% being singletons. This specimen consisted of peripheral blood, obtained from a patient treated with radiotherapy plus ipilimumab. These receptors originate from a human donor with non-small cell lung cancer whose response to radiotherapy plus ipilimumab could not be evaluated.

V and J are TRBV27 and TRBJ2-3; 11 bases map to TRBD1. V shed 5 bases, J shed 4 bases, and the junction held 11 bases outside the gene matches. Germline V CDR1 and CDR2: MNHEY, SMNVEV (reference sequence). The CDR3 extends over 17 amino acids. Here the CDR3 DNA reads TGTGCCAGCAGTCACCCGATCGGGACAGGGGGATCAGATACGCAGTATTTT. It yields the protein CASSHPIGTGGSDTQYF.

This clone occurred once. This sequence joins TRBV11-2 and TRBJ2-7; 8 bases align to TRBD1. CDR3 length equals 14 residues. V was clipped by 5 bases and J by 2 bases; unmatched bases: 5. The germline gives CDR1 SGHAT, CDR2 FQNNGV. The CDR3, as DNA: TGTGCCAGCAGCCCCGCACAGGGGGCCTACGAGCAGTACTTC. Amino acid sequence: CASSPAQGAYEQYF.

CDR3 region: CASSGPGVRETQYF. The CDR3 nucleotides are TGTGCCAGCTCCGGGCCAGGGGTGAGAGAGACCCAGTACTTC. The J gene is TRBJ2-5, the V gene TRBV5-4, with a possible D match to TRBD1 (6 bases). Germline CDR1 SGHNT, CDR2 YYREEE (reference sequence). V lost 7 bases and J lost 4, with 17 bases in between. The CDR3 runs to 14 residues.

The chain is built from TRBV28 and TRBJ1-1; D is possibly TRBD1 (5 bases). The CDR3 runs to 15 residues. V gave up 6 bases and J gave up 3 bases, with 17 bases separating them. The germline gives CDR1 MDHEN, CDR2 SYDVKM. Here the CDR3 reads CASSPPAGQDTEAFF. As DNA, the CDR3 is TGTGCCAGCAGCCCCCCCGCCGGACAAGACACTGAAGCTTTCTTT.

This clone came up many times. The V and J genes are TRBV19 and TRBJ2-7; no firm D call. Germline lookup yields CDR1 LNHDA and CDR2 SQIVND (reference sequence). The V end was cut by 10 bases, the J end by 3 bases, with 7 bases between. The CDR3 is 10 residues long. Written as DNA, the CDR3 is TGTGCCACTCCTAGCTACGAGCAGTACTTC. Its translation: CATPSYEQYF.

CDR3 loop: CASSIKWQASYEQYF. CDR3 nucleotide sequence: TGTGCCAGTAGTATTAAGTGGCAGGCATCCTACGAGCAGTACTTC. The genes are TRBV19 and TRBJ2-7; no clear D. Germline-derived CDR1 and CDR2 are LNHDA and SQIVND (reference sequence). The CDR3 has 15 residues. Trimming cost V 3 bases and J 1 base, with 13 bases left between them.

J is TRBJ2-3 and V is TRBV28, with D unclear. Germline-derived CDR1 and CDR2 are MDHEN and SYDVKM. V lost 4 bases and J 6 bases, leaving 8 bases between the germline ends. This CDR3 contains 12 residues. CDR3 coding DNA: TGTGCCAGCAGTTCCGTCCGGGATACGCAGTATTTT. Encoded protein: CASSSVRDTQYF.

The gene calls are TRBV2 and TRBJ2-5; 9 bases are a match to TRBD2. Germline V lookup: CDR1 SNHLY, CDR2 FYNNEI. This CDR3 has 15 amino acids. With 5 bases clipped from V and 5 bases from J, the junction kept 9 bases outside the gene matches. CDR3 protein: CASSTPAGGLETQYF. The CDR3 DNA is TGTGCCAGCAGTACCCCAGCGGGGGGTTTGGAGACCCAGTACTTC.

This clone has only a few counts. The V and J genes are TRBV27 and TRBJ1-1; TRBD1 might be the D (5 bases). CDR1 MNHEY and CDR2 SMNVEV come from the germline V gene (reference sequence). V was shortened by 3 bases and J by 4 bases, with 12 bases between the two germline ends. The CDR3 consists of 14 residues. The CDR3 sequence is CASSLGQGRTEAFF. In nucleotides, the CDR3 is TGTGCCAGCAGTTTGGGGCAGGGCCGCACTGAAGCTTTCTTT.

This chain uses TRBV29-1 with TRBJ1-4; D possibly corresponds to TRBD1 (6 bases). The CDR3 consists of 12 residues. Looked up from germline, CDR1 is SQVTM and CDR2 is ANQGSEA. Between the trimmed V and J ends, which lost 4 bases and 10 bases, there was a span of 13 bases. The CDR3 region is CSVGNLGGKLFF. The CDR3 DNA is TGCAGCGTTGGGAACCTAGGGGGAAAACTGTTTTTT.

The gene calls are TRBV28 and TRBJ1-2; tentatively, D is TRBD1 (5 bases). Trimming removed 7 bases at V and 3 bases at J, with 15 bases between. Germline V gene sequence: CDR1 MDHEN, CDR2 SYDVKM. CDR3 length: 14 residues. This CDR3 reads CASTRIIRDYGYTF. The CDR3 nucleotides read TGTGCCAGCACCCGTATTATCAGGGACTATGGCTACACCTTC.

The chain has TRBV5-1 and TRBJ2-1; tentative D call: TRBD2 (6 bases). The length of the CDR3 is 16 residues. V was clipped by 1 base and J by 6 bases, with 17 bases between them. Germline V gene lookup returns CDR1 SGHRS and CDR2 YFSETQ. The CDR3 sequence: CASSLITQRASNEQFF. DNA of the CDR3: TGCGCCAGCAGCTTGATTACCCAGCGGGCCTCCAATGAGCAGTTCTTC.

Only a few counts were recorded for this clone. The V gene is TRBV7-2, the J gene TRBJ2-2; 14 bases are a match to TRBD2. The V and J ends lost 3 bases and 6 bases, in that order; junction bases with no gene match: 0. The CDR3 extends over 15 amino acids. CDR1 and CDR2 (germline): SGHTA, FQGNSA. In nucleotides, the CDR3 is TGTGCCAGCAGCTTGACTAGCGGGGGGGCCGGGGAGCTGTTTTTT. As protein: CASSLTSGGAGELFF. The full variable domain, in which reference TRBV7-2 and TRBJ2-2 provide the parts outside the CDR3, is GAGVSQSPSNKVTEKGKDVELRCDPISGHTALYWYRQSLGQGLEFLIYFQGNSAPDKSGLPSDRFSAERTGGSVSTLTIQRTQQEDSAVYLCASSLTSGGAGELFFGEGSRLTVL.

About this clone itself: The sample contains more than one DNA sequence encoding this CDR3. The V call is TRBV19, the J call TRBJ1-5, with 9 bases aligning to TRBD1. V shed 4 bases and J 5 bases; nucleotides not matched to a gene: 6. The CDR3 has 15 residues. Germline lookup yields CDR1 LNHDA and CDR2 SQIVND (reference sequence). The CDR3 bases are TGTGCCAGTAGTAGGATGGGACAGGGACATCAGCCCCAGCATTTT. This translates into CASSRMGQGHQPQHF.

The chain links TRBV7-7 to TRBJ2-7; TRBD1 matches 11 bases. With V trimmed by 0 bases and J by 1 base, 17 bases remained unmatched. From germline, CDR1 is SSHAT and CDR2 FNYEAQ (reference sequence). The CDR3 runs to 21 residues. The DNA for the CDR3 is TGTGCCAGCAGCTTAGCGACAACCCCAGGACAGGGGGCAAAAGGATCCTACGAGCAGTACTTC. This gives the protein CASSLATTPGQGAKGSYEQYF.

V and J are TRBV30 and TRBJ2-3; 10 bases agree with TRBD1. In germline, CDR1 is GTSNPN, CDR2 SVGIG (reference sequence). The ends lost 1 base at V and 14 bases at J; junction bases unmatched: 6. This CDR3 comprises 12 residues. The CDR3 DNA reads TGTGCCTGGAGTGGGGACAGGGGTTCGGGGTATTTT. Amino acid sequence: CAWSGDRGSGYF.